The rows below give T cell receptor beta chains drawn from one sample of a study of T cell responses to AZD1222 COVID-19 vaccine. Method: immunoSEQ multiplex PCR; TCRdb's copy keeps in-frame clones and lacks some. The table has around 94,000 clones, 85% seen once. The sample was peripheral blood, taken 28 days after the second AZD1222 dose. The source is an adult who received the AZD1222 COVID-19 vaccine. Both conserved end residues are part of each CDR3. A D gene is named only where the DNA matches it firmly. Rows give clone size only sometimes, using once, few, many, or a class for an expanded clone.

V gene: TRBV9
J gene: TRBJ1-2
D gene: TRBD1
clone size: -
CDR3 DNA: TGTGCCAGCAGCGTAGCGGGGCAGGGGGCGGCTGGCTACACCTTC
CDR3 protein: CASSVAGQGAAGYTF

V gene: TRBV3-1/TRBV3-2
J gene: TRBJ2-1
D gene: -
clone size: -
CDR3 DNA: TGTGCCAGCAGCCAAGTAGGCAGGGCCCTGGGGGATGAGCAGTTCTTC
CDR3 protein: CASSQVGRALGDEQFF

V gene: TRBV19
J gene: TRBJ2-2
D gene: -
clone size: -
CDR3 DNA: TGTGCCAGTAGGATCGCAGGGTTGCACACCGGGGAGCTGTTTTTT
CDR3 protein: CASRIAGLHTGELFF

V gene: TRBV6-6
J gene: TRBJ2-3
D gene: TRBD2
clone size: -
CDR3 DNA: TGTGCCAGCGGCCGGACTAGCGGGGCCTCGGACACGCAGTATTTT
CDR3 protein: CASGRTSGASDTQYF

V gene: TRBV7-8
J gene: TRBJ1-2
D gene: -
clone size: once
CDR3 DNA: TGTGCCAGCAGCTTAGCGGTCAGCTCCTATGGCTACACCTTC
CDR3 protein: CASSLAVSSYGYTF

V gene: TRBV19
J gene: TRBJ2-1
D gene: TRBD1
clone size: -
CDR3 DNA: TGTGCCAGTAGTATAAACCGGGACAGGGGGAGGAATGAGCAGTTCTTC
CDR3 protein: CASSINRDRGRNEQFF

V gene: TRBV27
J gene: TRBJ2-7
D gene: TRBD2
clone size: -
CDR3 DNA: TGTGCCAGCAGCCCACGACTAGCGGGAGTTACCTACGAGCAGTACTTC
CDR3 protein: CASSPRLAGVTYEQYF

V gene: TRBV18
J gene: TRBJ1-3
D gene: TRBD1
clone size: -
CDR3 DNA: TGTGCCAGCTCAGGGGACAGGCCCTACTCTGGAAACACCATATATTTT
CDR3 protein: CASSGDRPYSGNTIYF

V gene: TRBV3-1/TRBV3-2
J gene: TRBJ2-2
D gene: -
clone size: -
CDR3 DNA: TGTGCCAGCAGCTTCCCTGCGGGTTCCGGGGAGCTGTTTTTT
CDR3 protein: CASSFPAGSGELFF

V gene: TRBV28
J gene: TRBJ1-1
D gene: -
clone size: -
CDR3 DNA: TGTGCCAGCAGTTCGCCAGGGTCGCGGAGGAACACTGAAGCTTTCTTT
CDR3 protein: CASSSPGSRRNTEAFF

V gene: TRBV3-1/TRBV3-2
J gene: TRBJ2-5
D gene: -
clone size: -
CDR3 DNA: TGTGCCAGCGGGGCTTTAGTGCAAGAGACCCAGTACTTC
CDR3 protein: CASGALVQETQYF

V gene: TRBV3-1/TRBV3-2
J gene: TRBJ2-1
D gene: -
clone size: -
CDR3 DNA: TGTGCCAGCAGCCAACTCGGCGACAATGAGCAGTTCTTC
CDR3 protein: CASSQLGDNEQFF

V gene: TRBV11-2
J gene: TRBJ1-2
D gene: TRBD1
clone size: -
CDR3 DNA: TGTGCCAGCAGCCCGGGACAGTTCACTTATGGCTACACCTTC
CDR3 protein: CASSPGQFTYGYTF

V gene: TRBV19
J gene: TRBJ1-2
D gene: TRBD1
clone size: -
CDR3 DNA: TGTGCCAGTAGTATAGCGGGACAGGGGTCAGGCTACACCTTC
CDR3 protein: CASSIAGQGSGYTF

V gene: TRBV12-3/TRBV12-4
J gene: TRBJ1-2
D gene: -
clone size: -
CDR3 DNA: TGTGCCAGCAGTTTAGAGTGGGCTGGCTACACCTTC
CDR3 protein: CASSLEWAGYTF

V gene: TRBV4-1
J gene: TRBJ2-7
D gene: TRBD1
clone size: few
CDR3 DNA: TGCGCCAGCAGCCCAGGACAGGGCCCGTCCTACGAGCAGTACTTC
CDR3 protein: CASSPGQGPSYEQYF

V gene: TRBV5-4
J gene: TRBJ1-3
D gene: -
clone size: once
CDR3 DNA: TGTGCCAGCAGCGGGGCCCGAAACACCATATATTTT
CDR3 protein: CASSGARNTIYF

V gene: TRBV5-1
J gene: TRBJ1-1
D gene: TRBD1
clone size: -
CDR3 DNA: TGCGCCAGCAGCTTTGGGACAGGGGGCATGAACACTGAAGCTTTCTTT
CDR3 protein: CASSFGTGGMNTEAFF

V gene: TRBV9
J gene: TRBJ2-1
D gene: TRBD2
clone size: once
CDR3 DNA: TGTGCCAGCAGCGTAGTGGAGCGGGGGCCCTACAATGAGCAGTTCTTC
CDR3 protein: CASSVVERGPYNEQFF

V gene: TRBV3-1/TRBV3-2
J gene: TRBJ1-4
D gene: -
clone size: -
CDR3 DNA: TGTGCCAGCAGCCATATCGGTGGAGAAAAACTGTTTTTT
CDR3 protein: CASSHIGGEKLFF

V gene: TRBV9
J gene: TRBJ2-7
D gene: -
clone size: -
CDR3 DNA: TGTGCCAGCAGCGTAGACCCTAGCTCCCACGAGCAGTACTTC
CDR3 protein: CASSVDPSSHEQYF

V gene: TRBV2
J gene: TRBJ2-7
D gene: -
clone size: few
CDR3 DNA: TGTGCCAGCAGCCTCCGTATGGCAGGAAGCTCCTACGAGCAGTACTTC
CDR3 protein: CASSLRMAGSSYEQYF

V gene: TRBV5-6
J gene: TRBJ1-5
D gene: -
clone size: -
CDR3 DNA: TGTGCCAGCACCCTAGGGGTAAATCAGCCCCAGCATTTT
CDR3 protein: CASTLGVNQPQHF

V gene: TRBV3-1/TRBV3-2
J gene: TRBJ2-2
D gene: -
clone size: -
CDR3 DNA: TGTGCCAGCAGCCTTCCGGCCACCGGGGAGCTGTTTTTT
CDR3 protein: CASSLPATGELFF

V gene: TRBV7-8
J gene: TRBJ1-1
D gene: -
clone size: once
CDR3 DNA: TGTGCCAGCTTAAGGGATATGAACACTGAAGCTTTCTTT
CDR3 protein: CASLRDMNTEAFF

V gene: TRBV7-3
J gene: TRBJ1-1
D gene: -
clone size: -
CDR3 DNA: TGTGCCAGCAGCTTAACTCCGGACATTAACACTGAAGCTTTCTTT
CDR3 protein: CASSLTPDINTEAFF

V gene: TRBV6-2/TRBV6-3
J gene: TRBJ2-7
D gene: TRBD2
clone size: -
CDR3 DNA: TGTGCCAGCAGCCTCCTCGGACTAGCGGGGGGGGAGCAGTACTTC
CDR3 protein: CASSLLGLAGGEQYF

V gene: TRBV7-8
J gene: TRBJ1-2
D gene: TRBD1
clone size: -
CDR3 DNA: TGTGCCAGCAGCACACGGACAGGGATGAATGGCTACACCTTC
CDR3 protein: CASSTRTGMNGYTF

V gene: TRBV7-2
J gene: TRBJ2-2
D gene: TRBD2
clone size: -
CDR3 DNA: TGTGCCAGCAGCTTTCGCCCCTCAGCGGGAGGCCGCACCGGGGAGCTGTTTTTT
CDR3 protein: CASSFRPSAGGRTGELFF

V gene: TRBV3-1/TRBV3-2
J gene: TRBJ2-1
D gene: -
clone size: -
CDR3 DNA: TGTGCCAGCAGATCCCCGGTACATGAGCAGTTCTTC
CDR3 protein: CASRSPVHEQFF

V gene: TRBV13
J gene: TRBJ2-1
D gene: -
clone size: -
CDR3 DNA: TGTGCCAGCAGTCCGCGGCAAGTAGGGCAGTTCTTC
CDR3 protein: CASSPRQVGQFF

V gene: TRBV30
J gene: TRBJ2-7
D gene: -
clone size: -
CDR3 DNA: TGTGCCTGGAGTGCCCTAAATCTCCAGGTTAGCCCCGTTGGCGAGCAGTACTTC
CDR3 protein: CAWSALNLQVSPVGEQYF

V gene: TRBV4-1
J gene: TRBJ1-6
D gene: TRBD1
clone size: -
CDR3 DNA: TGCGCCAGCAGCCAAACAGACAGGGTGGATTCACCCCTCCACTTT
CDR3 protein: CASSQTDRVDSPLHF

V gene: TRBV19
J gene: TRBJ1-5
D gene: -
clone size: -
CDR3 DNA: TGTGCCAGTAGTATAGGGTGGGAACAGCCCCAGCATTTT
CDR3 protein: CASSIGWEQPQHF

V gene: TRBV28
J gene: TRBJ2-7
D gene: TRBD1
clone size: -
CDR3 DNA: TGTGCCAGCAGTTTGGCAGGGGGCTACGAGCAGTACTTC
CDR3 protein: CASSLAGGYEQYF

V gene: TRBV9
J gene: TRBJ2-3
D gene: -
clone size: -
CDR3 DNA: TGTGCCAGCAGCGTGGACTCGGGCCCAGATACGCAGTATTTT
CDR3 protein: CASSVDSGPDTQYF

V gene: TRBV18
J gene: TRBJ1-5
D gene: -
clone size: -
CDR3 DNA: TGTGCCAGCTCACCATCAACAGCGGGGCAGCCCCAGCATTTT
CDR3 protein: CASSPSTAGQPQHF

V gene: TRBV20-1
J gene: TRBJ2-3
D gene: -
clone size: once
CDR3 DNA: TGCAGTGCTAGAGGTAGTTATACGCAGTATTTT
CDR3 protein: CSARGSYTQYF

V gene: TRBV7-6
J gene: TRBJ1-1
D gene: TRBD1
clone size: -
CDR3 DNA: TGTGCCAGCAGCTTCCCGGACAGGGAGAACACTGAAGCTTTCTTT
CDR3 protein: CASSFPDRENTEAFF

V gene: TRBV7-9
J gene: TRBJ1-4
D gene: TRBD1
clone size: -
CDR3 DNA: TGTGCCAGCGGACAGGGGACTAATGAAAAACTGTTTTTT
CDR3 protein: CASGQGTNEKLFF

V gene: TRBV6-5
J gene: TRBJ1-2
D gene: -
clone size: -
CDR3 DNA: TGTGCCAGCTCACGCCGAGGGGCAGAGTATGGCTACACCTTC
CDR3 protein: CASSRRGAEYGYTF

V gene: TRBV5-6
J gene: TRBJ2-7
D gene: TRBD2
clone size: -
CDR3 DNA: TGTGCCAGCAGGGACTTTAGACTAGCACCGCGGGAAGGGCAGTACTTC
CDR3 protein: CASRDFRLAPREGQYF

V gene: TRBV4-1
J gene: TRBJ1-4
D gene: TRBD1
clone size: -
CDR3 DNA: TGCGCCAGCAGCCAGACACAGGGGAATGAAAAACTGTTTTTT
CDR3 protein: CASSQTQGNEKLFF

V gene: TRBV12-3/TRBV12-4
J gene: TRBJ1-1
D gene: -
clone size: -
CDR3 DNA: TGTGCCAGCAGGGAGCAAGGCACTGAAGCTTTCTTT
CDR3 protein: CASREQGTEAFF

V gene: TRBV27
J gene: TRBJ1-6
D gene: -
clone size: -
CDR3 DNA: TGTGCCAGCAGTTTAGCGGGCTCACCGGCAAATTCACCCCTCCACTTT
CDR3 protein: CASSLAGSPANSPLHF

V gene: TRBV5-1
J gene: TRBJ1-3
D gene: -
clone size: few
CDR3 DNA: TGCGCCAGCAGCTTGGGGAGCTCTGGAAACACCATATATTTT
CDR3 protein: CASSLGSSGNTIYF

V gene: TRBV6-5
J gene: TRBJ1-2
D gene: -
clone size: once
CDR3 DNA: TGTGCCAGCAGTTACTTGGGGGGGAAGGACTATGGCTACACCTTC
CDR3 protein: CASSYLGGKDYGYTF

V gene: TRBV7-2
J gene: TRBJ2-5
D gene: TRBD2
clone size: -
CDR3 DNA: TGTGCCAGCAGCTTAGGCGCTAGCGGACCAGAGACCCAGTACTTC
CDR3 protein: CASSLGASGPETQYF

V gene: TRBV19
J gene: TRBJ1-2
D gene: TRBD1
clone size: -
CDR3 DNA: TGTGCCAGTAGTCCAAGGGGGCTCGGTTATGGCTACACCTTC
CDR3 protein: CASSPRGLGYGYTF

V gene: TRBV14
J gene: TRBJ2-3
D gene: TRBD1
clone size: -
CDR3 DNA: TGTGCCAGCCGGGACAGGGCTAGCACAGATACGCAGTATTTT
CDR3 protein: CASRDRASTDTQYF

V gene: TRBV11-2
J gene: TRBJ1-2
D gene: TRBD1
clone size: -
CDR3 DNA: TGTGCCAGCAGCTCGGGACAGTCCTATGGCTACACCTTC
CDR3 protein: CASSSGQSYGYTF

V gene: TRBV11-2
J gene: TRBJ1-3
D gene: -
clone size: -
CDR3 DNA: TGTGCCAGCAGCTTACGGGTTTACGGGAGAACCGACTCTGGAAACACCATATATTTT
CDR3 protein: CASSLRVYGRTDSGNTIYF

V gene: TRBV9
J gene: TRBJ2-7
D gene: -
clone size: -
CDR3 DNA: TGTGCCAGCAGCCAGGAGATAGGGGGGTACGAGCAGTACTTC
CDR3 protein: CASSQEIGGYEQYF